The rows below give T cell receptor beta chains drawn from one sample of a study of T cell responses to AZD1222 COVID-19 vaccine. Generated by immunoSEQ multiplex PCR, the TCRdb table keeps only in-frame clones and is missing some. The profile shows some 200,000 clones, roughly 94% of them singletons. The sample here was peripheral blood, taken 28 days after the second dose of the MenACWY control vaccine. The receptors shown here come from an adult who received the MenACWY meningococcal vaccine as a control. CDR3s include the opening cysteine and the closing phenylalanine or tryptophan. D genes are given only for firm matches. For some rows the clone size is stated as once, few or many, or as a class when expanded; others skip it.

d_call clone_size j_call v_call cdr3_aa cdr3_nt
- - TRBJ1-1 TRBV3-1/TRBV3-2 CASSPTGVGTEAFF TGTGCCAGCAGCCCAACGGGGGTGGGGACTGAAGCTTTCTTT
TRBD1 - TRBJ1-1 TRBV4-2 CASSQAETGILMNTEAFF TGTGCCAGCAGCCAAGCTGAGACAGGGATCCTTATGAACACTGAAGCTTTCTTT
- - TRBJ1-1 TRBV28 CASSSTWGRPNTEAFF TGTGCCAGCAGTTCGACGTGGGGCAGGCCGAACACTGAAGCTTTCTTT
- once TRBJ2-7 TRBV11-2 CASSFPRVEQYF TGTGCCAGCAGCTTCCCGCGGGTAGAACAGTACTTC
- - TRBJ2-5 TRBV28 CASSLTSLWPNLGTEKETQYF TGTGCCAGCAGCTTGACCTCCCTGTGGCCTAACCTTGGGACCGAGAAAGAGACCCAGTACTTC
- few TRBJ1-2 TRBV28 CASSSPANYGYTF TGTGCCAGCAGTTCTCCAGCTAACTATGGCTACACCTTC
TRBD1 - TRBJ1-5 TRBV6-5 CASSIRDRVRQPQHF TGTGCCAGCAGTATCCGAGACAGGGTGCGACAGCCCCAGCATTTT
- - TRBJ2-5 TRBV24-1 CATRQGPAETQYF TGTGCCACCCGGCAGGGTCCTGCGGAGACCCAGTACTTC
TRBD1 - TRBJ1-2 TRBV4-2 CASSRTGGSNYGYTF TGTGCCAGCAGCCGAACAGGGGGCTCTAACTATGGCTACACCTTC
TRBD1 - TRBJ1-6 TRBV27 CASSSPTGFSPLHF TGTGCCAGCAGTTCCCCGACAGGGTTCTCACCCCTCCACTTT
TRBD2 - TRBJ2-5 TRBV28 CASSTPRVAGVQETQYF TGTGCCAGCAGTACCCCCAGGGTAGCGGGGGTTCAAGAGACCCAGTACTTC
- - TRBJ1-2 TRBV11-2 CASSGGSWAYGYTF TGTGCCAGCAGCGGGGGGTCGTGGGCCTATGGCTACACCTTC
- - TRBJ2-3 TRBV14 CASSQDSTDTQYF TGTGCCAGCAGCCAGGACAGCACAGATACGCAGTATTTT
- - TRBJ2-2 TRBV28 CASSLQGGLTGELFF TGTGCCAGCAGCCTCCAAGGGGGTTTGACCGGGGAGCTGTTTTTT
- - TRBJ2-7 TRBV28 CASSLRDKTYEQYF TGTGCCAGCAGTTTGCGGGATAAAACGTACGAGCAGTACTTC
TRBD1 few TRBJ1-1 TRBV29-1 CSVEGHRGNTEAFF TGCAGCGTTGAAGGTCACAGGGGGAACACTGAAGCTTTCTTT
- - TRBJ1-2 TRBV19 CASSTKGTGSSGYTF TGTGCCAGTAGTACAAAGGGTACAGGGTCCAGTGGCTACACCTTC
- - TRBJ1-3 TRBV7-9 CASSPLPTGNTIYF TGTGCCAGCAGCCCCCTTCCTACTGGAAACACCATATATTTT
TRBD1 - TRBJ2-2 TRBV6-5 CASSRGQDNTGELFF TGTGCCAGCAGTCGAGGACAGGATAACACCGGGGAGCTGTTTTTT
- - TRBJ2-7 TRBV4-3 CASSQDISYEQYF TGCGCCAGCAGCCAAGACATCTCCTACGAGCAGTACTTC
- - TRBJ1-5 TRBV7-9 CASSFSSNQPQHF TGTGCCAGCAGCTTCTCGAGCAATCAGCCCCAGCATTTT
TRBD2 - TRBJ2-3 TRBV2 CASSQRLAGVVDTQYF TGTGCCAGCAGTCAAAGACTAGCGGGAGTAGTAGATACGCAGTATTTT
- - TRBJ1-5 TRBV28 CASTFWESYQPQHF TGTGCCAGCACCTTTTGGGAATCCTATCAGCCCCAGCATTTT
TRBD1 - TRBJ2-1 TRBV6-5 CASSPGQGNEQFF TGTGCCAGCAGCCCCGGACAGGGCAATGAGCAGTTCTTC
TRBD2 - TRBJ2-1 TRBV6-4 CASSDKGGRVNEQFF TGTGCCAGCAGTGACAAGGGCGGGAGGGTGAATGAGCAGTTCTTC
- once TRBJ1-2 TRBV27 CASSLGGQGHLPYYGYTF TGTGCCAGCAGTTTAGGCGGGCAGGGTCACCTACCTTACTATGGCTACACCTTC
- - TRBJ1-1 TRBV7-2 CASSLGGGGMNTEAFF TGTGCCAGCAGCTTAGGGGGAGGGGGAATGAACACTGAAGCTTTCTTT
TRBD1 - TRBJ1-2 TRBV5-1 CASSFDRGPIYGYTF TGCGCCAGCAGCTTCGACAGGGGCCCTATCTATGGCTACACCTTC
- - TRBJ2-3 TRBV29-1 CSVETQGLDTQYF TGCAGCGTTGAAACCCAGGGGCTGGATACGCAGTATTTT
TRBD1 - TRBJ2-7 TRBV28 CASGKGTGSYEQYF TGTGCCAGCGGGAAAGGGACAGGTTCCTACGAGCAGTACTTC
- - TRBJ2-7 TRBV11-1 CASSHTGTGGTYEQYF TGTGCCAGCAGCCATACCGGGACCGGGGGTACCTACGAGCAGTACTTC
TRBD1 - TRBJ1-2 TRBV20-1 CSASPQGAGGYTF TGCAGTGCTAGTCCACAGGGGGCGGGTGGCTACACCTTC
- - TRBJ1-5 TRBV3-1/TRBV3-2 CASSQGGDQPQHF TGTGCCAGCAGCCAAGGTGGTGACCAGCCCCAGCATTTT
- - TRBJ2-7 TRBV5-1 CASSLFGEAGEQYF TGCGCCAGCAGCTTGTTTGGGGAGGCGGGCGAGCAGTACTTC
TRBD2 - TRBJ2-5 TRBV5-4 CASSATSGGEETQYF TGTGCCAGCAGCGCGACTAGCGGGGGGGAAGAGACCCAGTACTTC
TRBD1 - TRBJ1-5 TRBV7-6 CASSPGTGGGQPQHF TGTGCCAGCAGCCCGGGGACAGGAGGCGGCCAGCCCCAGCATTTT
TRBD1 - TRBJ2-5 TRBV5-4 CASSLGDRGFSETQYF TGTGCCAGCAGCTTGGGGGACAGGGGCTTTAGCGAGACCCAGTACTTC
- - TRBJ2-5 TRBV30 CAWSVGRRETQYF TGTGCCTGGAGTGTAGGGAGGAGAGAGACCCAGTACTTC
- - TRBJ1-6 TRBV7-8 CASSLASQYNSPLHF TGTGCCAGCAGCTTAGCCAGCCAGTATAATTCACCCCTCCACTTT
- - TRBJ1-3 TRBV16 CASSQLGRGSSGNTIYF TGTGCCAGCAGCCAATTGGGACGGGGGAGCTCTGGAAACACCATATATTTT
- - TRBJ1-2 TRBV28 CAAWEGNYGYTF TGTGCAGCATGGGAAGGAAACTATGGCTACACCTTC
- - TRBJ1-1 TRBV13 CASSMTHEPEAFF TGTGCCAGCAGCATGACCCACGAACCTGAAGCTTTCTTT
- - TRBJ1-3 TRBV6-5 CASSWTETSGNTIYF TGTGCCAGCAGTTGGACAGAAACCTCTGGAAACACCATATATTTT